The T cell receptor (beta chain) described here comes from a study of CD4 T cells in relation to SARS-CoV-2 and coronaviruses. Sequencing used immunoSEQ multiplex PCR; TCRdb keeps in-frame clones, though not all of them. Of roughly 17,000 clones in the sample, around four fifths were seen once. The V gene's germline CDR1 is SGHVS and CDR2 FQNEAQ. Trimming stripped 1 base from V and 2 bases from J, with 9 bases between. CDR3 length: 14 amino acids. To note about this clone: What it binds is unknown.

Unexposed donor CD4+ T cells date from about 2010-2018, before the COVID-19 pandemic. The cells were cultured for roughly 11 days before CD4+ T cells were isolated. The specimen sequenced was CD4+ T cells from PBMCs, cultured in vitro. The V gene is TRBV7-8, the J gene TRBJ2-7; D is undetermined. The sequence derives from a human donor in good health. CDR3 DNA: TGTGCCAGCAGCTTAGGGGCTCCACCCTACGAGCAGTACTTC. Residues: CASSLGAPPYEQYF.